The rows below give T cell receptor beta chains drawn from one sample of a study of blood T cell repertoires in COVID-19. The protocol was immunoSEQ multiplex PCR, while the TCRdb copy is restricted to in-frame clones and leaves out a portion. The sample lists about 300,000 clones; about 87% were seen once. Specimen: peripheral blood. These receptor sequences come from a woman younger than 45 who had recovered from COVID-19. The CDR3 runs from the conserved cysteine through the conserved F or W. D genes are given only for firm matches. The size of a clone is reported for some rows only, either as once, few or many, or as a class for expanded clones.

NA	NA	TRBJ1-1	TRBV28	TGTGCCAGCAGTCATTTATCCGTACGTGGCGGAATGAACACTGAAGCTTTCTTT	CASSHLSVRGGMNTEAFF
NA	TRBD1	TRBJ2-3	TRBV14	TGTGCCAGCAGCGAGACAGGGGCGGGCACAGATACGCAGTATTTT	CASSETGAGTDTQYF
NA	NA	TRBJ1-1	TRBV27	TGTGCCAGCAGTCCAACAGGTACAGGGACTGAAGCTTTCTTT	CASSPTGTGTEAFF
NA	NA	TRBJ1-1	TRBV28	TGTGCCAGCGGGCCTGCAAGGACTGAAGCTTTCTTT	CASGPARTEAFF
NA	TRBD1	TRBJ1-5	TRBV6-5	TGTGCCAGCAGGACGGCGGGACAGATGACCTGGGCCCAGCATTTT	CASRTAGQMTWAQHF
NA	TRBD1	TRBJ2-7	TRBV28	TGTGCCAGCAGTCCTCCTTGGACAGGACCAACCTCCTACGAGCAGTACTTC	CASSPPWTGPTSYEQYF
NA	TRBD1	TRBJ1-5	TRBV6-2/TRBV6-3	TGTGCCAGCAGTACGCGGACAGGGGGCCATCAGCCCCAGCATTTT	CASSTRTGGHQPQHF
NA	NA	TRBJ2-2	TRBV7-3	TGTGCCAGCAGCCCTAATCAGGGTGGGAACACCGGGGAGCTGTTTTTT	CASSPNQGGNTGELFF
NA	NA	TRBJ2-7	TRBV6-2/TRBV6-3	TGTGCCAGCAGTTACATTAGGGGCAGCGCCTCCCACGAGCAGTACTTC	CASSYIRGSASHEQYF
NA	NA	TRBJ2-2	TRBV27	TGTGCCAGCAGGAGGAACCAGAACACCGGGGAGCTGTTTTTT	CASRRNQNTGELFF
NA	NA	TRBJ2-6	TRBV9	TGTGCCAGCAGCGTAGAGGCAGGGTCCTCTGGGGCCAACGTCCTGACTTTC	CASSVEAGSSGANVLTF
NA	TRBD1	TRBJ1-5	TRBV5-6	TGTGCCAGCAGCTCCAGACAGGGGCTGGGGCCCGGGCAGCCCCAGCATTTT	CASSSRQGLGPGQPQHF
NA	TRBD2	TRBJ2-1	TRBV9	TGTGCCAGCAGCGTTGCGGGGGATCGTGGCCAGTTCTTC	CASSVAGDRGQFF
few	TRBD1	TRBJ1-2	TRBV4-3	TGCGCCAGCAGCCCCCAGGGGGGCTATGGCTACACCTTC	CASSPQGGYGYTF
NA	NA	TRBJ2-1	TRBV9	TGTGCCAGCAGCGTAGCTGGGCCTTTCCCCAATGAGCAGTTCTTC	CASSVAGPFPNEQFF
NA	NA	TRBJ1-1	TRBV27	TGTGCCAGCAGTCCCGAGATGAACACTGAAGCTTTCTTT	CASSPEMNTEAFF
NA	TRBD1	TRBJ2-1	TRBV2	TGTGCCAGCGCTGAGTTCCGGGACAGGGGTCATGAGCAGTTCTTC	CASAEFRDRGHEQFF
NA	NA	TRBJ1-5	TRBV5-1	TGCGCCAGCAGCTTGGAGCCAGGGGATGGGCCCCAGCATTTT	CASSLEPGDGPQHF
NA	TRBD1	TRBJ1-1	TRBV28	TGTGCCAGCTTATCGGGGGGGTTGGACAGGGGATCAACTGAAGCTTTCTTT	CASLSGGLDRGSTEAFF
NA	NA	TRBJ2-4	TRBV9	TGTGCCAGCAGCGCGGACAGTAAAAACATTCAGTACTTC	CASSADSKNIQYF
NA	TRBD1	TRBJ1-1	TRBV5-4	TGTGCCAGCAGCTTAGGACAGGGGTTGGGAACTGAAGCTTTCTTT	CASSLGQGLGTEAFF
NA	TRBD1	TRBJ2-7	TRBV3-1/TRBV3-2	TGTGCCAGCAGGTCAGGACAGGGGGCGTCTTACGAGCAGTACTTC	CASRSGQGASYEQYF
NA	NA	TRBJ1-1	TRBV12-3/TRBV12-4	TGTGCCAGCAGTTTGGGGGGGGGCACTGAAGCTTTCTTT	CASSLGGGTEAFF
few	NA	TRBJ2-7	TRBV5-6	TGTGCCAGCAGCTTGGCAGTCGAGCAGTACTTC	CASSLAVEQYF
NA	NA	TRBJ1-2	TRBV28	TGTGCCAGCAGTTCCGGTCCATATGGCTACACCTTC	CASSSGPYGYTF
once	TRBD1	TRBJ1-1	TRBV7-2	TGTGCCAGCAGCTTAGCTTTACGGGACAGGGAACCGGCGGCTGAAGCTTTCTTT	CASSLALRDREPAAEAFF
NA	NA	TRBJ1-1	TRBV28	TGTGCCAGCAGTCTCGGCGGCGTCGTAGGCACTGAAGCTTTCTTT	CASSLGGVVGTEAFF
NA	TRBD2	TRBJ2-3	TRBV12-3/TRBV12-4	TGTGCCAGCAGTCGGGGGGAGGCAGATACGCAGTATTTT	CASSRGEADTQYF
NA	NA	TRBJ2-6	TRBV20-1	TGCAGTGCCAGAATCGGGGTCGTCCTGACTTTC	CSARIGVVLTF
NA	NA	TRBJ1-6	TRBV21-1	TGTGCCAGAAAGGAGACAGGCTCACCCCTCCACTTT	CARKETGSPLHF
NA	NA	TRBJ1-3	TRBV6-6	TGTGCCAGCAGTGGGCGGGGCCCTGGAAACACCATATATTTT	CASSGRGPGNTIYF
NA	TRBD2	TRBJ2-3	TRBV5-1	TGCGCCAGCAGCCCCGTAGCGGGGCCTAGCACAGATACGCAGTATTTT	CASSPVAGPSTDTQYF
NA	NA	TRBJ1-2	TRBV9	TGTGCCAGCAGCGTACGATCCGGGTATGGCTACACCTTC	CASSVRSGYGYTF
NA	NA	TRBJ2-7	TRBV28	TGTGCCACCACACCGGGGGATGTCTACGAGCAGTACTTC	CATTPGDVYEQYF
NA	TRBD1	TRBJ2-5	TRBV24-1	TGTGCCACCAGTGATCGGGGACAGGGGGGACAACAAGAGACCCAGTACTTC	CATSDRGQGGQQETQYF
NA	NA	TRBJ2-3	TRBV7-3	TGTGCCAGCAGCTCCCGGTACGGGGTGGGTAGCACAGATACGCAGTATTTT	CASSSRYGVGSTDTQYF
NA	TRBD1	TRBJ1-3	TRBV7-2	TGTGCCAGCAGCCCGACGACAGGGAGGAACACCATATATTTT	CASSPTTGRNTIYF
NA	TRBD1	TRBJ2-7	TRBV5-4	TGTGCCAGCAGCTTAGGACAGGGGACGGCCTACGAGCAGTACTTC	CASSLGQGTAYEQYF
NA	NA	TRBJ2-3	TRBV19	TGTGCCAGTAGTACAGGGTCTTTAAGGAGCACAGATACGCAGTATTTT	CASSTGSLRSTDTQYF
NA	TRBD1	TRBJ1-4	TRBV27	TGTGCCAGCAGTTCCGGGACAGGGACTGAAAAACTGTTTTTT	CASSSGTGTEKLFF
NA	TRBD1	TRBJ2-5	TRBV28	TGTGCCAGCAGTTCCGAGGTACAGGGGCCACTTCAAGAGACCCAGTACTTC	CASSSEVQGPLQETQYF
NA	TRBD1	TRBJ1-3	TRBV5-1	TGCGCCAGCAGCGTGGACCTTACAGGGGTTGAAAACACCATATATTTT	CASSVDLTGVENTIYF
NA	NA	TRBJ1-1	TRBV18	TGTGCCAGCTCACCAGATGGTTTGCAGGGAACTGAAGCTTTCTTT	CASSPDGLQGTEAFF
few	NA	TRBJ2-3	TRBV7-2	TGTGCCAGCAGCCCCGCCGGGGGTCGCACCTTAACGGCCACAGATACGCAGTATTTT	CASSPAGGRTLTATDTQYF
NA	NA	TRBJ2-7	TRBV6-1	TGTGCCAGCAGTGAAGGTTCTCCCTACGAGCAGTACTTC	CASSEGSPYEQYF
NA	TRBD1	TRBJ1-6	TRBV7-9	TGTGCCAGCAGCCGCAATTCCCAGGGGGCTTATGGTTCACCCCTCCACTTT	CASSRNSQGAYGSPLHF